A single sample is the source of the 14 T cell receptor beta chains below, sequenced in a study of blood T cell repertoires in COVID-19. The protocol was immunoSEQ multiplex PCR, while the TCRdb copy is restricted to in-frame clones and leaves out a portion. This table holds 300,000 to 350,000 clones, 87% found once. The sequenced sample consisted of peripheral blood. The receptors shown here come from a woman aged 45-65 years with COVID-19, enrolled during active disease.

This chain uses TRBV5-1 with TRBJ1-1; D might be TRBD1 (6 bases). The germline V gene has CDR1 SGHRS and CDR2 YFSETQ. V lost 0 bases to trimming and J lost 5 bases, with 11 bases between them. The CDR3 sequence is 14 residues long. The CDR3 protein is CASSLVAGETEAFF. The CDR3 DNA sequence: TGCGCCAGCAGCTTGGTGGCAGGGGAGACTGAAGCTTTCTTT.

The chain uses TRBV19 and TRBJ1-1, with TRBD1 as a possible D gene (5 bases). Germline V lookup: CDR1 LNHDA, CDR2 SQIVND (reference sequence). V shed 7 bases and J shed 2 bases, with 17 bases lying between them. The CDR3 runs to 15 residues. The CDR3: CASTWGFGGNTEAFF. In nucleotides, the CDR3 is TGTGCCAGTACTTGGGGGTTCGGGGGAAACACTGAAGCTTTCTTT. Combining the CDR3 with reference TRBV19 and TRBJ1-1 gives the whole variable domain DGGITQSPKYLFRKEGQNVTLSCEQNLNHDAMYWYRQDPGQGLRLIYYSQIVNDFQKGDIAEGYSVSREKKESFPLTVTSAQKNPTAFYLCASTWGFGGNTEAFFGQGTRLTVV.

The chain employs TRBV14 and TRBJ2-2; TRBD2 might be the D (5 bases). The CDR3 is 18 residues long. V lost 1 base to trimming and J lost 2 bases, with 17 bases between them. CDR1 SGHDN and CDR2 FVKESK come from the germline V gene. The CDR3 loop reads CASSQGSGLLRNTGELFF. Written as DNA, the CDR3 is TGTGCCAGCAGCCAAGGTTCAGGACTCCTTAGAAACACCGGGGAGCTGTTTTTT.

A single count supports this clone. The genes are TRBV27 and TRBJ2-2; D is possibly TRBD1 (6 bases). The CDR3 sequence is 14 residues long. Looked up from germline, CDR1 is MNHEY and CDR2 is SMNVEV (reference sequence). Trimming cost V 5 bases and J 0 bases, with 7 bases left between them. The CDR3 nucleotides read TGTGCCAGCAGTCGGACAGCGAACACCGGGGAGCTGTTTTTT. It encodes CASSRTANTGELFF.

The V and J genes are TRBV4-1 and TRBJ1-2; D possibly corresponds to TRBD1 (6 bases). The germline V and J ends were trimmed by 3 bases and 4 bases, with 12 bases remaining between them. This CDR3 contains 14 residues. The V gene's germline CDR1 is MGHRA and CDR2 YSYEKL. DNA for the CDR3: TGCGCCAGCAGCCACCGGGGGGCAGGCTATGGCTACACCTTC. Its protein is CASSHRGAGYGYTF.

The chain uses TRBV2 and TRBJ2-7; 11 bases match TRBD1. The V gene's germline CDR1 is SNHLY and CDR2 FYNNEI. J was trimmed by 2 bases and V by 10 bases; bases with no gene match: 4. This CDR3 contains 13 residues. CDR3 bases: TGTGCCACGCAGGGACAGGGGGCCTACGAGCAGTACTTC. Encoded protein: CATQGQGAYEQYF.

This chain connects TRBV19 to TRBJ1-5, with D unresolved. The CDR3 length is 16 residues. V gave up 1 base and J gave up 5 bases, with 15 bases separating them. Germline V gene lookup returns CDR1 LNHDA and CDR2 SQIVND (reference sequence). The CDR3 nucleotides read TGTGCCAGTAGTATAGGGACCGGGAGGGCCCATCAGCCCCAGCATTTT. This encodes CASSIGTGRAHQPQHF.

The chain carries TRBV4-2 and TRBJ2-3; D gene ambiguous. The CDR3 runs 13 residues. Germline V gene lookup returns CDR1 LGHNA and CDR2 YNFKEQ. Trimming cost V 3 bases and J 6 bases, with 10 bases left between them. CDR3 bases: TGTGCCAGCAGCCAGGCCCCGGAGGATACGCAGTATTTT. Protein: CASSQAPEDTQYF.

This chain connects TRBV16 to TRBJ2-4, with 9 nucleotides matching TRBD2. The CDR3 spans 17 residues. Germline V gene sequence: CDR1 KGHSY, CDR2 FQNENV. Losses at the gene ends were 0 bases for V and 3 bases for J; bases not matched to a gene: 6. CDR3 in amino acids: CASSQSGSGSGKNIQYF. DNA for the CDR3: TGTGCCAGCAGCCAATCGGGTAGCGGGAGCGGCAAAAACATTCAGTACTTC.

CDR3 sequence reads: CASSLSGAPYEQYF. CDR3 in DNA: TGTGCCAGCAGCTTGAGCGGGGCCCCCTACGAGCAGTACTTC. The chain employs TRBV7-2 and TRBJ2-7; 7 bases are a match to TRBD2. This CDR3 has 14 amino acids. Looked up from germline, CDR1 is SGHTA and CDR2 is FQGNSA. The ends lost 3 bases at V and 2 bases at J; junction bases unmatched: 4.

In this sample, this clone turned up a few times. The CDR3 nucleotides read TGCGCCAGCAGCAAGCTCCGCGGGAGACCCCCAGATACGCAGTATTTT. It yields the protein CASSKLRGRPPDTQYF. The V call is TRBV5-1, the J call TRBJ2-3; 7 bases are shared with TRBD2. Unmatched junction bases numbered 12, after V lost 4 bases and J lost 4 bases. The CDR3 sequence is 16 residues long. Germline V gene sequence: CDR1 SGHRS, CDR2 YFSETQ. The full variable domain, completed using reference TRBV5-1 and TRBJ2-3, is KAGVTQTPRYLIKTRGQQVTLSCSPISGHRSVSWYQQTPGQGLQFLFEYFSETQRNKGNFPGRFSGRQFSNSRSEMNVSTLELGDSALYLCASSKLRGRPPDTQYFGPGTRLTVL.

The chain uses TRBV18 and TRBJ2-5, with 8 bases fitting TRBD2. Germline V lookup: CDR1 KGHSH, CDR2 LQKENI. This CDR3 spans 15 amino acids. J lost 5 bases, V lost 2 bases, and 7 bases had no gene match. This CDR3 reads CASSPTSGGGETQYF. CDR3 DNA sequence: TGTGCCAGCTCACCAACTAGCGGAGGGGGTGAGACCCAGTACTTC.

The chain combines TRBV7-9 with TRBJ2-1, with 9 bases matching TRBD1. The junction had 6 bases not matched to a gene; V was cut back by 0 bases and J by 6 bases. The CDR3 length is 16 residues. From germline, CDR1 is SEHNR and CDR2 FQNEAQ (reference sequence). The CDR3: CASSLARGQGGNEQFF. The CDR3, as DNA: TGTGCCAGCAGCTTAGCGCGGGGACAGGGAGGCAATGAGCAGTTCTTC.

The chain uses TRBV7-2 and TRBJ1-1, with D perhaps TRBD1 (6 bases). Germline CDR1 is SGHTA and CDR2 is FQGNSA. Deletions cut 3 bases from V and 4 bases from J, with 15 bases between. The CDR3 totals 15 residues. The CDR3: CASSLIQGVGTEAFF. The CDR3 region has the DNA TGTGCCAGCAGCTTGATACAGGGCGTGGGCACTGAAGCTTTCTTT.